This T cell receptor (beta chain) derives from a study of T cell changes during pregnancy in multiple sclerosis. Measured with immunoSEQ multiplex PCR; TCRdb has only the in-frame clones, and not every one. The table includes around 69,000 clones, roughly 92% detected once. V gave up 1 base and J gave up 5 bases, with 12 bases separating them. CDR1 SEHNR and CDR2 FQNEAQ come from the germline V gene (reference sequence). CDR3 length: 14 amino acids. This chain links TRBV7-9 with TRBJ2-7; possibly TRBD2 for D (5 bases). This TCR was sampled from a female donor in good health, enrolled as a control in a pregnancy study. The material was peripheral blood, obtained in the third trimester of pregnancy. The CDR3 is CASSLGSGGHEQYF. CDR3 in DNA: TGTGCCAGCAGCTTAGGATCTGGAGGCCACGAGCAGTACTTC.